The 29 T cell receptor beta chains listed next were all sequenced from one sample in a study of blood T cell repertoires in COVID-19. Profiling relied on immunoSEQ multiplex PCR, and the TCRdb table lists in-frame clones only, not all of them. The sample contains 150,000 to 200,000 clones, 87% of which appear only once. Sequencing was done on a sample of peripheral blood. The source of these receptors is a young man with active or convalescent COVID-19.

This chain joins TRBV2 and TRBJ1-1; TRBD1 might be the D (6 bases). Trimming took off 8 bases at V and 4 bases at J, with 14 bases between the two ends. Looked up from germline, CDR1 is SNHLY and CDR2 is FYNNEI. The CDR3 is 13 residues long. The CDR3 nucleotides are TGTGCCAGCGAAGCAGGGGAAACCACTGAAGCTTTCTTT. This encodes CASEAGETTEAFF.

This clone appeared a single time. CDR3 residues: CASLPSGASTDTQYF. CDR3 nucleotides: TGTGCCAGCCTACCTAGCGGGGCAAGCACAGATACGCAGTATTTT. This chain connects TRBV19 to TRBJ2-3; TRBD2 aligns across 9 bases. This CDR3 has 15 residues. The V gene end was trimmed by 9 bases and the J gene end by 0 bases; junction bases not matched to a gene: 7. The germline CDR1 and CDR2 sequences are LNHDA and SQIVND (reference sequence).

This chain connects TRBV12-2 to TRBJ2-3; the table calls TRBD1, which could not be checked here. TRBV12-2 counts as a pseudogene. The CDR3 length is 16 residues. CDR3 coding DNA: TGTGCAAGTCGCTTAGCTCCAGATTCACACACAGATACGCAGTATTTT. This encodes CASRLAPDSHTDTQYF.

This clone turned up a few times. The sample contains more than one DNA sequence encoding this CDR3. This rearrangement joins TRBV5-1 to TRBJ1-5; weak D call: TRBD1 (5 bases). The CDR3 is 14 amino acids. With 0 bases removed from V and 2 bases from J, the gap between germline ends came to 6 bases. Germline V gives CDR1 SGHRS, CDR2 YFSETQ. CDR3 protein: CASSLEGGNQPQHF. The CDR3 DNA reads TGCGCCAGCAGCTTGGAAGGGGGCAATCAGCCCCAGCATTTT.

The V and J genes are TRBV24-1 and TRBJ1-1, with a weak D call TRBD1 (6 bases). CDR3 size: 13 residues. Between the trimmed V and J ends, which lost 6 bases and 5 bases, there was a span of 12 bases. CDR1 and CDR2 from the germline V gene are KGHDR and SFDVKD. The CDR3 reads CATSRGGNTEAFF. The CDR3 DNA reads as TGTGCCACCAGTAGAGGGGGAAATACTGAAGCTTTCTTT.

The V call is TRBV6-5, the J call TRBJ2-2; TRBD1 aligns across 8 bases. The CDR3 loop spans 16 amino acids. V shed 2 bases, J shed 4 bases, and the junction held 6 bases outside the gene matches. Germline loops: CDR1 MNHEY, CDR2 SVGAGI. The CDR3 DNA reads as TGTGCCAGCAGTTACAGACAGGGGATGTCCACCGGGGAGCTGTTTTTT. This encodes CASSYRQGMSTGELFF.

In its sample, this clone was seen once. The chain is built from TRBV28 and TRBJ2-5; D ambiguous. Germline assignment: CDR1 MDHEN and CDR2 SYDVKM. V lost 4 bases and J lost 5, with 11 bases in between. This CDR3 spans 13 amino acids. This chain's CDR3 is CASSSEFPETQYF. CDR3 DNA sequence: TGTGCCAGCAGTTCAGAATTCCCGGAGACCCAGTACTTC.

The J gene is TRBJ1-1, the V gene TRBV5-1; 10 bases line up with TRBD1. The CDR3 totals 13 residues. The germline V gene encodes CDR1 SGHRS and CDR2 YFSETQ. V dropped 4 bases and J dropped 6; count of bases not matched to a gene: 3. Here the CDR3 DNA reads TGCGCCAGCAGCGGACAGGGGGGCGCTGAAGCTTTCTTT. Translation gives CASSGQGGAEAFF.

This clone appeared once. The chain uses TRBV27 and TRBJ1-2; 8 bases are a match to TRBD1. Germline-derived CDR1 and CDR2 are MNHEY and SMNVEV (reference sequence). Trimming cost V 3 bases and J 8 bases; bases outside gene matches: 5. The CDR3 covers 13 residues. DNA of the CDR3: TGTGCCAGCAGTTTCCCAGGGGGCTACGGCTACACCTTC. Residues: CASSFPGGYGYTF.

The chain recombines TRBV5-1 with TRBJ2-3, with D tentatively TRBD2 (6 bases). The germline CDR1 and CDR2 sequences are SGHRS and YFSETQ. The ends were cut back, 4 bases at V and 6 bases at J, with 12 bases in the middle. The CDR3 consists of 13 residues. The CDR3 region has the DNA TGCGCCAGCAGCGACACCGGAGGGGATACGCAGTATTTT. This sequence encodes CASSDTGGDTQYF.

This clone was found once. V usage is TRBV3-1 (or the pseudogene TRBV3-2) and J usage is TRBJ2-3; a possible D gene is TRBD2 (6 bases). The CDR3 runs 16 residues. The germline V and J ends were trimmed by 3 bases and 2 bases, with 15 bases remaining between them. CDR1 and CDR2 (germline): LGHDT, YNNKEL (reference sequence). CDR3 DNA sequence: TGTGCCAGCAGCCATCCACGGGACTCACTCACAGATACGCAGTATTTT. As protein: CASSHPRDSLTDTQYF.

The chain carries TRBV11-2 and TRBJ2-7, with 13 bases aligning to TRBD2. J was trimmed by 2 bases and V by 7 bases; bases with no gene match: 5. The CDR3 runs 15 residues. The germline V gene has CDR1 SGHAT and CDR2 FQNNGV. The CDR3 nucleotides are TGTGCCAGCACCGGGACTAGCGGGACCCCCTACGAGCAGTACTTC. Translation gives CASTGTSGTPYEQYF.

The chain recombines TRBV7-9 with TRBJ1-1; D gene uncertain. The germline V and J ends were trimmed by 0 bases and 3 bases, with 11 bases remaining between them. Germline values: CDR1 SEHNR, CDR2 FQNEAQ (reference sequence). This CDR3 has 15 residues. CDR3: CASSLARVLDTEAFF. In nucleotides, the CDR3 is TGTGCCAGCAGCTTAGCGCGTGTACTGGACACTGAAGCTTTCTTT.

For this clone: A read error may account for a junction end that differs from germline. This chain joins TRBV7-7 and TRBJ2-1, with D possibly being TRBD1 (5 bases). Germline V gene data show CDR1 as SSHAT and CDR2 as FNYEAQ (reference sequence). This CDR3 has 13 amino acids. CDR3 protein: CASTKGANYEQFF. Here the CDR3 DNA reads TGTGCTAGCACCAAAGGGGCGAATTATGAGCAGTTCTTC. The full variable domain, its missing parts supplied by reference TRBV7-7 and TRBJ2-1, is GAGVSQSPRYKVTKRGQDVTLRCDPISSHATLYWYQQALGQGPEFLTYFNYEAQPDKSGLPSDRFSAERPEGSISTLTIQRTEQRDSAMYRCASTKGANYEQFFGPGTRLTVL.

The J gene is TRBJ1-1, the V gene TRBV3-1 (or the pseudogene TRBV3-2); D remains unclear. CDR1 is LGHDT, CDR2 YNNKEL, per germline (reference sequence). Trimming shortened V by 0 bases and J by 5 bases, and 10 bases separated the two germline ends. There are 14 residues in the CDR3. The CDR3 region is CASSQERGWTEAFF. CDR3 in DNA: TGTGCCAGCAGCCAAGAACGGGGATGGACTGAAGCTTTCTTT.

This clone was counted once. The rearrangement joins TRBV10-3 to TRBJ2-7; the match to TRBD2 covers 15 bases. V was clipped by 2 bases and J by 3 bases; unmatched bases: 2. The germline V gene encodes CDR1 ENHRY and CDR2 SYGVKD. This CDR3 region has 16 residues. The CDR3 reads CAISEGGLAGGYEQYF. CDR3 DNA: TGTGCCATCAGTGAGGGGGGACTAGCGGGGGGCTACGAGCAGTACTTC.

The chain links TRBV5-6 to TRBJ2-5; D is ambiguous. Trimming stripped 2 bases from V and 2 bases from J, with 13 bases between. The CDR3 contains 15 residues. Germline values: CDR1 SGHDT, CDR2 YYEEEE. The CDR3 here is CASSFPTETQETQYF. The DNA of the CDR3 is TGTGCCAGCAGCTTTCCGACGGAGACGCAAGAGACCCAGTACTTC.

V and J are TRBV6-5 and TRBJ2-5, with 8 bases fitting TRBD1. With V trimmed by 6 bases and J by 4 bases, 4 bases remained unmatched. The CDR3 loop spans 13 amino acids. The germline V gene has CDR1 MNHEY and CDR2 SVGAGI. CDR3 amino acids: CASSRTGGETQYF. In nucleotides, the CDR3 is TGTGCCAGCAGCCGCACAGGGGGAGAGACCCAGTACTTC.

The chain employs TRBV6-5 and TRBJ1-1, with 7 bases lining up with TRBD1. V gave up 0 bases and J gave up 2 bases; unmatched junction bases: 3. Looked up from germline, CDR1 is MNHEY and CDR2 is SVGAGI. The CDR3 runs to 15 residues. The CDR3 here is CASSYSTGINTEAFF. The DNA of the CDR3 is TGTGCCAGCAGTTACTCGACAGGGATAAACACTGAAGCTTTCTTT.

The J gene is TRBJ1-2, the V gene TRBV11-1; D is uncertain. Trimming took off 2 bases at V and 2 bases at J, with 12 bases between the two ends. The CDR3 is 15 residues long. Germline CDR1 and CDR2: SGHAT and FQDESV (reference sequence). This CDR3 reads CASSLQAALNYGYTF. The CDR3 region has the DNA TGTGCCAGCAGCTTACAAGCAGCGCTCAACTATGGCTACACCTTC.

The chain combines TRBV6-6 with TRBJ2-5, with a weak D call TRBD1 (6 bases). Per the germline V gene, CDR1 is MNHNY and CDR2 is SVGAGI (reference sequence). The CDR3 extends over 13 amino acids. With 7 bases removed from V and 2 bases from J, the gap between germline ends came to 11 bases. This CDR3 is CASTRDMQETQYF. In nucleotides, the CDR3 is TGTGCCAGCACCAGGGACATGCAAGAGACCCAGTACTTC.

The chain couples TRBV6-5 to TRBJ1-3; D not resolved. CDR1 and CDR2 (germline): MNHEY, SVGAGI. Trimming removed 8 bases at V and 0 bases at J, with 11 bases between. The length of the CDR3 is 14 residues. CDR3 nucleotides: TGTGCCAGCGGGCAGATAACCTCTGGAAACACCATATATTTT. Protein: CASGQITSGNTIYF.

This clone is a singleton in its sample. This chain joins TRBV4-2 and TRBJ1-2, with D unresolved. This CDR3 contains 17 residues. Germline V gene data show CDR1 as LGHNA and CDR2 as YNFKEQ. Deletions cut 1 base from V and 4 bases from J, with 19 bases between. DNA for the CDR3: TGTGCCAGCAGCCAAGGCCCCAGCGGGAGGAATCGCTATGGCTACACCTTC. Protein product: CASSQGPSGRNRYGYTF.

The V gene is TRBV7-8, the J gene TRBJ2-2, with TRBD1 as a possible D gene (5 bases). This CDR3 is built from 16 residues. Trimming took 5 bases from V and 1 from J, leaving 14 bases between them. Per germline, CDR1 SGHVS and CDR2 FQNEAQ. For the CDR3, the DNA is TGTGCCAGCAGCCGAACAGGTCCTATGAACACCGGGGAGCTGTTTTTT. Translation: CASSRTGPMNTGELFF.

Here the CDR3 DNA reads TGTGCCAGCAGCTTAGGCCTGAGCGGAGCCTACGAGCAGTACTTC. This sequence encodes CASSLGLSGAYEQYF. This chain joins TRBV13 and TRBJ2-7; perhaps TRBD2 as D (5 bases). This CDR3 has 15 residues. V dropped 0 bases and J dropped 2 bases, with 11 bases sitting between them. CDR1 and CDR2 (germline): PRHDT, FYEKMQ (reference sequence).

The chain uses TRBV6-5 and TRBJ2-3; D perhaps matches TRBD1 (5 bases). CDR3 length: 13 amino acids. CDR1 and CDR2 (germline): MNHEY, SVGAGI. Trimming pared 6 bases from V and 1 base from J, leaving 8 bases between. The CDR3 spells CASRSTGTDTQYF. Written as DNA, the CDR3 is TGTGCCAGCAGGTCGACAGGCACAGATACGCAGTATTTT.

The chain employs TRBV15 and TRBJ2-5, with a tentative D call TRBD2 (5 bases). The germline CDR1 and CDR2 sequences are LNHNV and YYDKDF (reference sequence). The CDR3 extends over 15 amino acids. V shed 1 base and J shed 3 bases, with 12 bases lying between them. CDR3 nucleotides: TGTGCCACCAGCAGAGCGAGGGCAGCCGAAGAGACCCAGTACTTC. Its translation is CATSRARAAEETQYF.

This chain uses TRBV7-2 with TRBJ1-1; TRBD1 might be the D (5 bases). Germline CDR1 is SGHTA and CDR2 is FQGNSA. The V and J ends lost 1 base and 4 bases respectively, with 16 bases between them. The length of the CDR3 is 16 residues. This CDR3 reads CASSLVPGLASTEAFF. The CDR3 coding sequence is TGTGCCAGCAGCTTAGTTCCGGGACTGGCGTCCACTGAAGCTTTCTTT.

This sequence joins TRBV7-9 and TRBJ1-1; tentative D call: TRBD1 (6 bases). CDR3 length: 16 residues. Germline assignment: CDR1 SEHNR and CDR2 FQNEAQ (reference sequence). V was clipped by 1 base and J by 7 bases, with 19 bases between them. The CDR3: CASSLEYPGDFGEAFF. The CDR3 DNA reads TGTGCCAGCAGCTTAGAATACCCAGGGGATTTCGGTGAAGCTTTCTTT.